Included here is one T cell receptor (beta chain) sequence, with context. Its specificity is unknown. Data came from immunoSEQ multiplex PCR; TCRdb stores just in-frame clones and leaves some out. Here the sample spans about 15,000 clones, around 70% being singletons. Patients who provided the archived tumor blocks had not received neoadjuvant therapy before surgery. Germline CDR1 and CDR2: LNHDA and SQIVND (reference sequence). V lost 6 bases to trimming and J lost 3 bases, with 17 bases between them. The CDR3 runs to 15 residues. This entry comes from a study of CXCR4 blockade with PD-1 therapy in pancreatic cancer. Study-wide results and limits: Without paired alpha-beta data, shared specificity of dominant clones is unconfirmed.

The chain is built from TRBV19 and TRBJ1-1; TRBD1 is a possible D gene (5 bases). Material for sequencing was tumor tissue. The receptor was isolated from a human donor with pancreatic ductal adenocarcinoma. This chain's CDR3 is CASSDTPGLYTEAFF. CDR3 nucleotides: TGTGCCAGTAGCGACACCCCGGGACTTTACACTGAAGCTTTCTTT.